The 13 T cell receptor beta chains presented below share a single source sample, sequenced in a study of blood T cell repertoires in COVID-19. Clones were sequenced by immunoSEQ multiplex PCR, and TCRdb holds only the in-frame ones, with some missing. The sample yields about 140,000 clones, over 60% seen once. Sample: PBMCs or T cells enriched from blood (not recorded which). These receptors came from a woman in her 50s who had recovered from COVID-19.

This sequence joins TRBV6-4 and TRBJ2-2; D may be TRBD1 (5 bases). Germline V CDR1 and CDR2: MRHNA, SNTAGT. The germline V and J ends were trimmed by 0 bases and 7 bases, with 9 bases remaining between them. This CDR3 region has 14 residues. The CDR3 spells CASSDSPDSGELFF. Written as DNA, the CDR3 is TGTGCCAGCAGTGACTCCCCCGACAGCGGGGAGCTGTTTTTT.

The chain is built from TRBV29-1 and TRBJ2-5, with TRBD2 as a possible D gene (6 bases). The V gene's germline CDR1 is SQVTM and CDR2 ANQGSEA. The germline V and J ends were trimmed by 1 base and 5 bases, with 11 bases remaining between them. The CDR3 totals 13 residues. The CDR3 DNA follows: TGCAGCGTTGAAGGGGCAGGGAGGGAGACCCAGTACTTC. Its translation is CSVEGAGRETQYF.

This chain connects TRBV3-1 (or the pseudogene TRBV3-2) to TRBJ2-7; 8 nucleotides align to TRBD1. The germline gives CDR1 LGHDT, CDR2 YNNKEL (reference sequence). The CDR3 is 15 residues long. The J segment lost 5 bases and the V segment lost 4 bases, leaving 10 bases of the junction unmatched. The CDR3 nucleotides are TGTGCCAGCAGCCCTATAAGGACAGGGATCGACGAGCAGTACTTC. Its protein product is CASSPIRTGIDEQYF.

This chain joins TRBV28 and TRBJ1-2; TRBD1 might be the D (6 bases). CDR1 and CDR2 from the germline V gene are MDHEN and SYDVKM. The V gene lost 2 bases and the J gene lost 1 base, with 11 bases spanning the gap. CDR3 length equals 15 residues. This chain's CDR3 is CASSLPRTDNYGYTF. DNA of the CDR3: TGTGCCAGCAGTTTACCCCGGACAGATAACTATGGCTACACCTTC.

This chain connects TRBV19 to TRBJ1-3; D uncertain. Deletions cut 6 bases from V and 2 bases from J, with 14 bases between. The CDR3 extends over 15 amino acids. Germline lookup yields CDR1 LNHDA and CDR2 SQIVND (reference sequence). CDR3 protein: CASSPRGRPGNTIYF. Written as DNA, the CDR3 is TGTGCCAGTAGCCCCCGTGGCAGGCCTGGAAACACCATATATTTT.

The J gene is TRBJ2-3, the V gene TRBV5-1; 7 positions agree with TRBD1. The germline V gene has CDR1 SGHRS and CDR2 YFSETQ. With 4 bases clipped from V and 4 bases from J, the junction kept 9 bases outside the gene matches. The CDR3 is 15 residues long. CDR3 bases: TGCGCCAGCAGCCCCTCTCGTGACAGGGCAGATACGCAGTATTTT. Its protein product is CASSPSRDRADTQYF.

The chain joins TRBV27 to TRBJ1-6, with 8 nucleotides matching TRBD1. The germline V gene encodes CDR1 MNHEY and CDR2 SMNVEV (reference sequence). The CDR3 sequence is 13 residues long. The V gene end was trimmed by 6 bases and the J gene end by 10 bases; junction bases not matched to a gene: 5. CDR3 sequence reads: CASRSDRGSPLHF. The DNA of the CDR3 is TGTGCCAGCAGATCCGACAGGGGATCACCCCTCCACTTT.

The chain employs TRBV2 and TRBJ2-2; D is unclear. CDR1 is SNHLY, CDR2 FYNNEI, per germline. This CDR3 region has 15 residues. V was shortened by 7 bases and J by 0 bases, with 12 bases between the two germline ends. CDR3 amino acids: CASTRSSPNTGELFF. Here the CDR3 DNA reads TGTGCCAGCACCCGCAGTAGCCCGAACACCGGGGAGCTGTTTTTT. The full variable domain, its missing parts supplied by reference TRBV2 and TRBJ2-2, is EPEVTQTPSHQVTQMGQEVILRCVPISNHLYFYWYRQILGQKVEFLVSFYNNEISEKSEIFDDQFSVERPDGSNFTLKIRSTKLEDSAMYFCASTRSSPNTGELFFGEGSRLTVL.

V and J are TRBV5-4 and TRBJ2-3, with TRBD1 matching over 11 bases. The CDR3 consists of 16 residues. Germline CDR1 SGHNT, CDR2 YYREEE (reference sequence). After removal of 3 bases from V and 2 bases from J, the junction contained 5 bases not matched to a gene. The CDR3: CASSSRTGGTTDTQYF. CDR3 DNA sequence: TGTGCCAGCAGCTCGCGGACAGGGGGCACCACAGATACGCAGTATTTT.

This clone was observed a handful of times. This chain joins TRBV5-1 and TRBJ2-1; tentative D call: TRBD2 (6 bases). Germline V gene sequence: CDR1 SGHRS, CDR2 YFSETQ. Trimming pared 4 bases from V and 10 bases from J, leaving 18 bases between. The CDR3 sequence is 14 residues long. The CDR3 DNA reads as TGCGCCAGCAGCGGGGAGGTGTCGGGCAGAGAGCAGTTCTTC. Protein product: CASSGEVSGREQFF.

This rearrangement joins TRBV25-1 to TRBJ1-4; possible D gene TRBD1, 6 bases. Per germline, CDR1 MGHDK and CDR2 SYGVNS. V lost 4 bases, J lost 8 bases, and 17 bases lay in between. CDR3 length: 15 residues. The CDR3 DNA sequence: TGTGCCAGCAGTGCCCGGGACACCCTTGGCGAAAAACTGTTTTTT. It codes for CASSARDTLGEKLFF. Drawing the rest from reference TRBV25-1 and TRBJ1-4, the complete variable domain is EADIYQTPRYLVIGTGKKITLECSQTMGHDKMYWYQQDPGMELHLIHYSYGVNSTEKGDLSSESTVSRIRTEHFPLTLESARPSHTSQYLCASSARDTLGEKLFFGSGTQLSVL.

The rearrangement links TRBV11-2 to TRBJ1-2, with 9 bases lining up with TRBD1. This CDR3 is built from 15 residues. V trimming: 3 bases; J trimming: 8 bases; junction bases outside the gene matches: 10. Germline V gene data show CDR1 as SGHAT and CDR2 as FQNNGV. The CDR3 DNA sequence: TGTGCCAGCAGCTTCTTCGGGACAGGGCTTAGGGGCTACACCTTC. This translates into CASSFFGTGLRGYTF.

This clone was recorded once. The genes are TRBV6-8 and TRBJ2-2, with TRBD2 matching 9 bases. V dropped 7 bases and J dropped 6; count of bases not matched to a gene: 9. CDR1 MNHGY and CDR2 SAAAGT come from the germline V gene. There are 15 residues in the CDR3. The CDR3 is CASNLSGGLSGELFF. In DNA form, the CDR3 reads TGTGCCAGCAACCTAAGCGGGGGGCTGTCCGGGGAGCTGTTTTTT.